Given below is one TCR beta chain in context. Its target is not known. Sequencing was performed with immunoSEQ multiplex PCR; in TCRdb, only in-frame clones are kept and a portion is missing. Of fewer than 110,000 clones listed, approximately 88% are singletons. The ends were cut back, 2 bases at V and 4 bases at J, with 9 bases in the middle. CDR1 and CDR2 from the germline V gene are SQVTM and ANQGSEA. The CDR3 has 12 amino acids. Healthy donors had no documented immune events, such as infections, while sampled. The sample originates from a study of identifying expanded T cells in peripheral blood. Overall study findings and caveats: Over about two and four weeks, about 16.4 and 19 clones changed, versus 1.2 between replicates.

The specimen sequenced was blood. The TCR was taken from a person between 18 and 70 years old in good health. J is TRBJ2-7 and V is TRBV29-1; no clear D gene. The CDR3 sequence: CSVEFGRYEQYF. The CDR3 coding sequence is TGCAGCGTTGAATTTGGACGGTACGAGCAGTACTTC.